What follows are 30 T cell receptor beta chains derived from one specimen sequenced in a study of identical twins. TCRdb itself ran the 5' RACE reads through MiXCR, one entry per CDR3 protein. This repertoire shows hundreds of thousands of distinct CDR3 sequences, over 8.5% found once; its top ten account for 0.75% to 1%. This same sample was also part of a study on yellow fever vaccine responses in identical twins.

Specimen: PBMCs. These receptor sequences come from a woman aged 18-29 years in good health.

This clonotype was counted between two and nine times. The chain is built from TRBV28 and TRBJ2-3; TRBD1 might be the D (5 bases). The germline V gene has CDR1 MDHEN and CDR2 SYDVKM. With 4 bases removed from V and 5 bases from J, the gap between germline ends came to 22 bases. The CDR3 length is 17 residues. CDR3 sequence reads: CASSSHLRTSYRDTQYF. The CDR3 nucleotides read TGTGCCAGCAGTTCGCACCTACGGACAAGCTATAGAGATACGCAGTATTTT.

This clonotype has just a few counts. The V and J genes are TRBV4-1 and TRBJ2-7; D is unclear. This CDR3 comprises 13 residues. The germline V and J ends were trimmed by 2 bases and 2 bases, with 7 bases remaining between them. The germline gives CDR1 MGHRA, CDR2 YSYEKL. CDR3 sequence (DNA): TGCGCCAGCAGCCAACCCTTGACCTACGAGCAGTACTTC. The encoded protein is CASSQPLTYEQYF.

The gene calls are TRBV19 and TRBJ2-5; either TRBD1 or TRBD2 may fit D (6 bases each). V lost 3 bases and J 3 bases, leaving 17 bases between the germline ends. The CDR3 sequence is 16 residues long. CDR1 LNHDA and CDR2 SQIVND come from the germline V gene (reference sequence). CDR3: CASSILLWGAEETQYF. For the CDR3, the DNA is TGTGCCAGTAGTATTTTGCTTTGGGGGGCTGAAGAGACCCAGTACTTC.

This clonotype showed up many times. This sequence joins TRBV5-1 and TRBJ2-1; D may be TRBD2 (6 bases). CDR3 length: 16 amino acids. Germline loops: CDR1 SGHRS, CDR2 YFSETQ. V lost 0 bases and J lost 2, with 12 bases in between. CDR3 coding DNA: TGCGCCAGCAGCTTGGCCATCGGCGGGACCTACAATGAGCAGTTCTTC. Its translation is CASSLAIGGTYNEQFF.

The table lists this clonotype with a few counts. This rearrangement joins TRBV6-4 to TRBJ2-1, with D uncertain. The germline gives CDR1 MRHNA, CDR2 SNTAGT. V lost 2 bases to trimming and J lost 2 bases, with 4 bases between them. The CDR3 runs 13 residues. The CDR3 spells CASSDRAYNEQFF. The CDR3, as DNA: TGTGCCAGCAGTGACAGGGCCTACAATGAGCAGTTCTTC.

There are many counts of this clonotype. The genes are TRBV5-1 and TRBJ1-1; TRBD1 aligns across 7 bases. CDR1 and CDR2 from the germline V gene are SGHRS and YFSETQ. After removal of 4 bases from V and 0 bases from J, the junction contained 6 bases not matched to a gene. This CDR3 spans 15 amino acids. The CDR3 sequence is CASSPGQIMNTEAFF. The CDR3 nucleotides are TGCGCCAGCAGCCCGGGACAGATAATGAACACTGAAGCTTTCTTT.

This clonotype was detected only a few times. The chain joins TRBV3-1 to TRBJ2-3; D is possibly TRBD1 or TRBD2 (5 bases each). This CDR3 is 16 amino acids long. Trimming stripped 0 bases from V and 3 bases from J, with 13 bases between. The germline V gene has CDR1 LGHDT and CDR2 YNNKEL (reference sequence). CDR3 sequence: CASSQDGGLGTDTQYF. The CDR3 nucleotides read TGTGCCAGCAGCCAAGATGGGGGTTTAGGGACAGATACGCAGTATTTT.

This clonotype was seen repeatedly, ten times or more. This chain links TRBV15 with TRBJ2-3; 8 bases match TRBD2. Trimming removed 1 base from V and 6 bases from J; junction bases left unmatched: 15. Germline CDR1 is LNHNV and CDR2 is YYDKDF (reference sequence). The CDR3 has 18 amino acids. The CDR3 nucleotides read TGTGCCACCAGCAGAGCAACGGCGGGGGGCACTTTTTCGGATACGCAGTATTTT. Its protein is CATSRATAGGTFSDTQYF.

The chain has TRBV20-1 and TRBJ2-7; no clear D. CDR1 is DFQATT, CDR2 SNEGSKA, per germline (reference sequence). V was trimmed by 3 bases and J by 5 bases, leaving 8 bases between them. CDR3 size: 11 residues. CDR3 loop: CSASVSNEQYF. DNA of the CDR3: TGCAGTGCTAGTGTTAGCAACGAGCAGTACTTC.

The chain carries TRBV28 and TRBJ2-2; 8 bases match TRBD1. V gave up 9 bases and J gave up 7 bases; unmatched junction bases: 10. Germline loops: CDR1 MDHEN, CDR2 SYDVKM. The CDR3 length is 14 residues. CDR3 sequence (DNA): TGTGCCAGTTTAAGGACAGGGTCGGTCGGGGAGCTGTTTTTT. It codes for CASLRTGSVGELFF.

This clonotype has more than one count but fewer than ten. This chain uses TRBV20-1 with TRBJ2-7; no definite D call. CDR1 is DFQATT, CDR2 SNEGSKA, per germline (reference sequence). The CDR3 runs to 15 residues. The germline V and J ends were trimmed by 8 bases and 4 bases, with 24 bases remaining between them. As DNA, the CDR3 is TGCAGTTTTCAAACGGACGGTGCCCTAGGGTACGAGCAGTACTTC. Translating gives CSFQTDGALGYEQYF.

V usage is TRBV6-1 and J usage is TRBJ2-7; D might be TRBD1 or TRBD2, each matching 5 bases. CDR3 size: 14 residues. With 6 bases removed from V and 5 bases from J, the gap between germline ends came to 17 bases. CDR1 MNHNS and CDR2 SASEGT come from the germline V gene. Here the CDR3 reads CASSPSYGGHEQYF. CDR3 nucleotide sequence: TGTGCCAGCAGCCCCAGCTATGGGGGACACGAGCAGTACTTC.

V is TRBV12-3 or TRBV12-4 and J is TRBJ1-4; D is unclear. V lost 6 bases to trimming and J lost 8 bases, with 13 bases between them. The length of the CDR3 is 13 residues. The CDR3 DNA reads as TGTGCCAGCAGATTAACTGGGCTGGAAAAACTGTTTTTT. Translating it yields CASRLTGLEKLFF.

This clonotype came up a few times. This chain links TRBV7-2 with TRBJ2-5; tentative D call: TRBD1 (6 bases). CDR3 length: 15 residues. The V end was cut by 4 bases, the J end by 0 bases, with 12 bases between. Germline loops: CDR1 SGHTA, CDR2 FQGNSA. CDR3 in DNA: TGTGCCAGCAGCTGGCGAAGACAGGACCAAGAGACCCAGTACTTC. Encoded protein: CASSWRRQDQETQYF.

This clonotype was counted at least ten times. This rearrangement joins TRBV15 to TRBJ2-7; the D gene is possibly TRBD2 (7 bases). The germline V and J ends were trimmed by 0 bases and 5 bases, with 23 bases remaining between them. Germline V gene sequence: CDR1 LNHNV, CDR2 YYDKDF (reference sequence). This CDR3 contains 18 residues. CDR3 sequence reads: CATSRDTGGRMVEDEQYF. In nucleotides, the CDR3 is TGTGCCACCAGCAGAGATACCGGGGGGCGGATGGTGGAGGACGAGCAGTACTTC.

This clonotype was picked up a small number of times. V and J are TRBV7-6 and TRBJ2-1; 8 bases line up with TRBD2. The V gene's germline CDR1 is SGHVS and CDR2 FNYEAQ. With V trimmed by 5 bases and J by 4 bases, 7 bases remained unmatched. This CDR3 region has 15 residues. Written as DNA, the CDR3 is TGTGCCAGCAGCCTAAACCCGGGAGGGTACAATGAGCAGTTCTTC. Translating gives CASSLNPGGYNEQFF.

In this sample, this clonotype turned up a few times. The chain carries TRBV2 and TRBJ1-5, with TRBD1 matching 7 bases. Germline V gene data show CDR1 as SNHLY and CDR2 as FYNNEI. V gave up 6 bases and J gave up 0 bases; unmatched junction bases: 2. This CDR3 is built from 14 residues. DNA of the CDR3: TGTGCCAGCAGCGACAGGGATAGCAATCAGCCCCAGCATTTT. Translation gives CASSDRDSNQPQHF.

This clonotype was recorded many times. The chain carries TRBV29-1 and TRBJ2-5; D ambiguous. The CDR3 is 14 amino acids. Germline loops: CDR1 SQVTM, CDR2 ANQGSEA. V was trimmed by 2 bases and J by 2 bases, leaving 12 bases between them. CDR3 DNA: TGCAGCGTTGAACGGGCCAATATTCAAGAGACCCAGTACTTC. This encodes CSVERANIQETQYF. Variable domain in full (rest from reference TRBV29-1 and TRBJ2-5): SAVISQKPSRDICQRGTSLTIQCQVDSQVTMMFWYRQQPGQSLTLIATANQGSEATYESGFVIDKFPISRPNLTFSTLTVSNMSPEDSSIYLCSVERANIQETQYFGPGTRLLVL.

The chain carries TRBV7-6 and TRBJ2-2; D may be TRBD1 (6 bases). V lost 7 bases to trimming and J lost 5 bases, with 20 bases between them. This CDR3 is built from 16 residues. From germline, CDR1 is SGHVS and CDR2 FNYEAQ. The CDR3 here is CASTNDGQRTTGELFF. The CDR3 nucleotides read TGTGCCAGCACCAACGACGGACAGCGAACAACCGGGGAGCTGTTTTTT.

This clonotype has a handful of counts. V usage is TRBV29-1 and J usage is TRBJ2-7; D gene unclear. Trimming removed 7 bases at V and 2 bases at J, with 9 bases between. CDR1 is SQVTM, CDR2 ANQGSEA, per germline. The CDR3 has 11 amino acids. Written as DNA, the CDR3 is TGCAGCGCTATGGACGCCTACGAGCAGTACTTC. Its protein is CSAMDAYEQYF.

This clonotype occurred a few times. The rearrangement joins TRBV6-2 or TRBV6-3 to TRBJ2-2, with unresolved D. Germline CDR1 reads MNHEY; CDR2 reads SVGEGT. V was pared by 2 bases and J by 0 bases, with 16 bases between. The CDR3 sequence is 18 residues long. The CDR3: CASSYPPYDPANTGELFF. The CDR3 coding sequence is TGTGCCAGCAGTTACCCTCCGTACGATCCAGCGAACACCGGGGAGCTGTTTTTT.

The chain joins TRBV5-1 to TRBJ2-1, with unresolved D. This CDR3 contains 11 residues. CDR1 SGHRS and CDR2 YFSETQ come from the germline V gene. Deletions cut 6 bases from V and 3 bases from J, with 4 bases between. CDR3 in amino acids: CASMGYNEQFF. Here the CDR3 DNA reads TGCGCCAGCATGGGCTACAATGAGCAGTTCTTC.

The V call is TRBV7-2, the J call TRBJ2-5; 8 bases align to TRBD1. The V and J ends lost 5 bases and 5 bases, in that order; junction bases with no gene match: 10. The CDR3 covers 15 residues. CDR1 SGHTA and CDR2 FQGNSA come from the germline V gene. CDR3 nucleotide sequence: TGTGCCAGCAGCGCGTACAGGGGGAAGGCCGAGACCCAGTACTTC. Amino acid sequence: CASSAYRGKAETQYF.

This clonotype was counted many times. The CDR3 protein is CASSALAGGTDTQYF. CDR3 DNA: TGTGCCAGCAGCGCCCTAGCGGGAGGCACAGATACGCAGTATTTT. The chain carries TRBV11-2 and TRBJ2-3; 10 nucleotides align to TRBD2. Germline V gives CDR1 SGHAT, CDR2 FQNNGV. The CDR3 is made up of 15 amino acids. Germline trimming cut 5 bases from V and 1 base from J; bases unmatched to any gene: 3.

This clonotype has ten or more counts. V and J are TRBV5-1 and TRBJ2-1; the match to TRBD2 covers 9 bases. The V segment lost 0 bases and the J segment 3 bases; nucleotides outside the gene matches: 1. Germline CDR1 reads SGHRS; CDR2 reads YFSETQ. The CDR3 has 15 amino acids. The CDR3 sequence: CASSLVAGDYNEQFF. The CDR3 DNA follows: TGCGCCAGCAGCTTGGTAGCGGGAGACTACAATGAGCAGTTCTTC.

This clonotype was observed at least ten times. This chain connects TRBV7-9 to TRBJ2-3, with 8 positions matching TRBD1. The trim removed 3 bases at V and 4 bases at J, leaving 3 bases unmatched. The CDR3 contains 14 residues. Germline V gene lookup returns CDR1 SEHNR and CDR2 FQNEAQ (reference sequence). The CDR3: CASSFNRGADTQYF. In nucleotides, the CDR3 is TGTGCCAGCAGCTTTAACAGGGGGGCAGATACGCAGTATTTT.

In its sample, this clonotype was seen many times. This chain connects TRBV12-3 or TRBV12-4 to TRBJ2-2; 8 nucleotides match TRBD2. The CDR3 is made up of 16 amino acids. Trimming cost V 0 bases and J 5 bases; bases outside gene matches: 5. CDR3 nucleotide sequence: TGTGCCAGCAGTTTAGCGGTTTTAGCGGGGACCGGGGAGCTGTTTTTT. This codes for CASSLAVLAGTGELFF.

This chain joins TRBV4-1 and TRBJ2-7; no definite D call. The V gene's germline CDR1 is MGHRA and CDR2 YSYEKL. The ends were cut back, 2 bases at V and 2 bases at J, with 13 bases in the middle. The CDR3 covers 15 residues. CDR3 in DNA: TGCGCCAGCAGCCAACCTGGACCTAGGCCCTACGAGCAGTACTTC. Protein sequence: CASSQPGPRPYEQYF.

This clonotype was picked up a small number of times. In nucleotides, the CDR3 is TGTGCCAGCAGCCAAGTTGGAAGGACCGGGGAGCTGTTTTTT. This encodes CASSQVGRTGELFF. The J gene is TRBJ2-2, the V gene TRBV4-2; D is undetermined. Germline V CDR1 and CDR2: LGHNA, YNFKEQ. V was shortened by 1 base and J by 5 bases, with 8 bases between the two germline ends. The CDR3 loop spans 14 amino acids.

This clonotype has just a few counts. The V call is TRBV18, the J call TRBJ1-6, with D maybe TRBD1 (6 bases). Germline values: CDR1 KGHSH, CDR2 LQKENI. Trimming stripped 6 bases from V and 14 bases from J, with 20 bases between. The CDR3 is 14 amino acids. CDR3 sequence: CASSKTGEGGALHF. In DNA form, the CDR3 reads TGTGCCAGCTCCAAGACAGGCGAAGGGGGGGCCCTCCACTTT.